This TCR beta chain is from a study of Ad26.COV2.S vaccination and SARS-CoV-2 variants. The assay was immunoSEQ multiplex PCR, and TCRdb's table has in-frame clones only and misses some. The sample includes 440,000 or so clones, 90% of them seen just once. This CDR3 has 17 amino acids. Unmatched junction bases numbered 12, after V lost 6 bases and J lost 7 bases. Germline CDR1 reads LNHDA; CDR2 reads SQIVND (reference sequence). This clone was detected only once. Treatment defined: about 20 received Ad26.COV2.S at low or high dose, single or two shots; roughly five received placebo; per-sample allocation not given. Sampling took place 63 days after the first vaccine or placebo injection.

This TCR derives from a person between 18 and 65 years old who received the Ad26.COV2.S COVID-19 vaccine or a placebo. Sequenced material: peripheral blood, taken in a trial of Ad26.COV2.S vaccine versus placebo. This sequence joins TRBV19 and TRBJ2-2; the match to TRBD2 covers 12 bases. CDR3 coding DNA: TGTGCCAGTAGCCACCCCTCAGGACTAGCGGGACACGGGGAGCTGTTTTTT. The encoded protein is CASSHPSGLAGHGELFF.